Presented here are 11 T cell receptor beta chains from one specimen sequenced in a study of control samples from healthy donors and cancer patients. Profiling relied on immunoSEQ multiplex PCR, and the TCRdb table lists in-frame clones only, not all of them. The table lists 40,000 to 50,000 clones, 65% to 80% of them singletons. Input material: formalin-fixed, paraffin-embedded tissue. All receptors come from a male donor with melanoma.

J is TRBJ2-2 and V is TRBV27, with D unresolved. V was clipped by 5 bases and J by 6 bases, with 10 bases between them. CDR1 is MNHEY and CDR2 is SMNVEV in the germline V gene (reference sequence). CDR3 length: 13 amino acids. CDR3 amino acids: CASSHPPPGELFF. The CDR3 nucleotides are TGTGCCAGCAGTCATCCCCCACCCGGGGAGCTGTTTTTT.

This chain joins TRBV6-1 and TRBJ2-7; D is ambiguous. Trimming took 0 bases from V and 3 from J, leaving 6 bases between them. CDR3 length: 13 residues. Germline V gene lookup returns CDR1 MNHNS and CDR2 SASEGT. CDR3 loop: CASSEADLYEQYF. CDR3 DNA: TGTGCCAGCAGTGAAGCGGACCTCTACGAGCAGTACTTC.

The CDR3 DNA reads TGTGCCAGCAGCAGAATAGCGGGAGGTGGCGGGGAGCTGTTTTTT. Protein product: CASSRIAGGGGELFF. This chain links TRBV6-5 with TRBJ2-2; TRBD2 matches 10 bases. The CDR3 is 15 amino acids. Germline assignment: CDR1 MNHEY and CDR2 SVGAGI. V lost 6 bases and J lost 7; bases outside the gene matches: 8.

The V call is TRBV15, the J call TRBJ2-1, with unresolved D. The CDR3 contains 15 residues. Trimming removed 0 bases at V and 6 bases at J, with 12 bases between. CDR1 is LNHNV and CDR2 is YYDKDF in the germline V gene (reference sequence). This CDR3 reads CATSRDLNGLNEQFF. DNA for the CDR3: TGTGCCACCAGCAGAGATTTGAATGGGCTCAATGAGCAGTTCTTC.

This clone was detected only a few times. This chain joins TRBV5-4 and TRBJ2-4; D remains ambiguous. The V and J ends lost 0 bases and 0 bases respectively, with 13 bases between them. CDR1 and CDR2 from the germline V gene are SGHNT and YYREEE (reference sequence). This CDR3 has 17 residues. The CDR3 DNA sequence: TGTGCCAGCAGCTTGGCTCCTGGAACATTAGCCAAAAACATTCAGTACTTC. Protein product: CASSLAPGTLAKNIQYF.

V is TRBV18 and J is TRBJ2-4; D might be TRBD1 or TRBD2, each matching 6 bases. Trimming cost V 2 bases and J 6 bases, with 17 bases left between them. Germline CDR1 and CDR2: KGHSH and LQKENI. The CDR3 is 16 residues long. In DNA form, the CDR3 reads TGTGCCAGCTCACCAGAGGAGGGGGTTAGAGGAAACATTCAGTACTTC. This encodes CASSPEEGVRGNIQYF.

This clone showed up just once. One end of the junction fails to match germline, which may point to a read error. This rearrangement joins TRBV20-1 to TRBJ2-7; TRBD1 aligns across 7 bases. This CDR3 is built from 9 residues. CDR1 is DFQATT and CDR2 is SNEGSKA in the germline V gene (reference sequence). DNA of the CDR3: TGCAGTGCTGGGGGAGACAGGGACTTC. Translation: CSAGGDRDF.

The V and J genes are TRBV5-4 and TRBJ2-2; D might be TRBD1 or TRBD2, each matching 5 bases. V lost 0 bases, J lost 6 bases, and 15 bases lay in between. The CDR3 is 16 residues long. Germline V CDR1 and CDR2: SGHNT, YYREEE (reference sequence). The CDR3: CASSLGGILGAGELFF. Written as DNA, the CDR3 is TGTGCCAGCAGCTTGGGGGGGATCCTTGGTGCCGGGGAGCTGTTTTTT.

V and J are TRBV5-1 and TRBJ2-5; 9 nucleotides align to TRBD2. Germline values: CDR1 SGHRS, CDR2 YFSETQ. V was pared by 2 bases and J by 0 bases, with 5 bases of the junction left unmatched. This CDR3 contains 16 residues. The CDR3 reads CASSFASGADQETQYF. The CDR3 DNA follows: TGCGCCAGCAGCTTCGCTAGCGGGGCCGACCAAGAGACCCAGTACTTC.

This chain uses TRBV28 with TRBJ1-4; TRBD1 agrees at 10 bases. Trimming cost V 10 bases and J 5 bases; bases outside gene matches: 4. CDR1 is MDHEN, CDR2 SYDVKM, per germline. This CDR3 comprises 13 residues. This chain's CDR3 is CATDRGRNEKLFF. The CDR3 bases are TGTGCCACCGACAGGGGGCGGAATGAAAAACTGTTTTTT.

This clone was seen at least ten times. The chain has TRBV28 and TRBJ1-2; 7 positions match TRBD1. The CDR3 sequence is 14 residues long. Unmatched junction bases numbered 6, after V lost 5 bases and J lost 3 bases. Germline CDR1 reads MDHEN; CDR2 reads SYDVKM. This CDR3 is CASSLQGTHYGYTF. As DNA, the CDR3 is TGTGCCAGCAGTCTACAGGGGACCCACTATGGCTACACCTTC.